This T cell receptor beta chain stems from a study of T cells after yellow fever vaccination. Findings of the study overall: The bulk population could contribute abundant contaminating clonotypes to FACS-sorted repertoires. The booster saw the reappearance of most primary-vaccination clones (roughly 95% CD4, around 88% CD8).

Conversion of TCR transcripts into cDNA relied on 5'RACE template switching, which added a universal primer site and UMIs. MiXCR, run by TCRdb on the 5' RACE reads, gives a single entry per CDR3 protein. The sample has 300,000 to 400,000 distinct CDR3 sequences, approximately 9% seen once. Trimming removed 2 bases at V and 0 bases at J, with 10 bases between. Germline CDR1 SGHTA, CDR2 FQGTGA. The CDR3 has 16 amino acids. A note on this clonotype: The target antigen is unknown.

V gene TRBV7-3 combines with J gene TRBJ2-2; D uncertain. The sequenced sample was PBMCs, obtained on the day of the first yellow fever vaccination. The source of this sequence is a man younger than 35 who received the YFV17D yellow fever vaccine. CDR3 sequence: CASSLGVFANTGELFF. In nucleotides, the CDR3 is TGTGCCAGCAGCTTAGGAGTGTTCGCGAACACCGGGGAGCTGTTTTTT.